These 14 T cell receptor beta chains were sequenced from one sample in a study of blood T cell repertoires in COVID-19. Repertoires were generated with immunoSEQ multiplex PCR, while TCRdb's copy carries only in-frame clones and drops some. The sample lists about 110,000 clones, roughly 82% occurring once. The specimen sequenced was peripheral blood. These receptors were obtained from a woman aged 80 or older with active or convalescent COVID-19.

J is TRBJ2-7 and V is TRBV28; D gene uncertain. Trimming took 2 bases from V and 2 from J, leaving 13 bases between them. Looked up from germline, CDR1 is MDHEN and CDR2 is SYDVKM. The CDR3 runs 15 residues. The CDR3 spells CASSLGGTVTYEQYF. As DNA, the CDR3 is TGTGCCAGCAGTTTAGGTGGCACAGTGACCTACGAGCAGTACTTC.

This clone was picked up a small number of times. The rearrangement joins TRBV30 to TRBJ2-2; D unresolved. The CDR3 covers 13 residues. Trimming took off 3 bases at V and 4 bases at J, with 9 bases between the two ends. Per the germline V gene, CDR1 is GTSNPN and CDR2 is SVGIG (reference sequence). Here the CDR3 reads CAWRLVSTGELFF. CDR3 DNA: TGTGCCTGGAGGCTAGTAAGCACCGGGGAGCTGTTTTTT. Complete variable domain (other parts from reference TRBV30 and TRBJ2-2): SQTIHQWPATLVQPVGSPLSLECTVEGTSNPNLYWYRQAAGRGLQLLFYSVGIGQISSEVPQNLSASRPQDRQFILSSKKLLLSDSGFYLCAWRLVSTGELFFGEGSRLTVL.

The chain combines TRBV7-6 with TRBJ2-1; D is possibly TRBD2 (6 bases). Germline CDR1 reads SGHVS; CDR2 reads FNYEAQ. The CDR3 spans 16 residues. Deletions cut 0 bases from V and 5 bases from J, with 14 bases between. The DNA of the CDR3 is TGTGCCAGCAGCTTAGCTCGCGGGACCCCCAACAATGAGCAGTTCTTC. Protein sequence: CASSLARGTPNNEQFF.

The rearrangement links TRBV9 to TRBJ2-7; 10 nucleotides match TRBD2. The CDR3 loop spans 15 amino acids. The germline V gene encodes CDR1 SGDLS and CDR2 YYNGEE. V was pared by 0 bases and J by 6 bases, with 6 bases of the junction left unmatched. The CDR3 coding sequence is TGTGCCAGCAGCGTAGAGGCTAGCGGGAGTTCCGAGCAGTACTTC. Translated, it gives CASSVEASGSSEQYF.

The chain carries TRBV5-1 and TRBJ2-2; D perhaps matches TRBD1 (6 bases). V shed 0 bases and J shed 1 base, with 10 bases lying between them. CDR1 SGHRS and CDR2 YFSETQ come from the germline V gene. The CDR3 consists of 16 residues. The CDR3, as DNA: TGCGCCAGCAGCTTGGAGACAGGCCAGAACACCGGGGAGCTGTTTTTT. Protein product: CASSLETGQNTGELFF.

This clone has only one observation. V and J are TRBV2 and TRBJ2-7; 10 bases are shared with TRBD2. Germline V gene data show CDR1 as SNHLY and CDR2 as FYNNEI. The CDR3 is 16 amino acids. J was trimmed by 12 bases and V by 2 bases; bases with no gene match: 16. This CDR3 reads CASSEFRSGRSLEMYF. The CDR3 coding sequence is TGTGCCAGCAGTGAATTCCGTAGCGGGAGGTCCCTAGAGATGTACTTC.

V gene TRBV9 combines with J gene TRBJ2-1, with 8 bases identical to TRBD2. The ends lost 1 base at V and 5 bases at J; junction bases unmatched: 8. CDR3 size: 16 residues. Germline CDR1 reads SGDLS; CDR2 reads YYNGEE. CDR3 bases: TGTGCCAGCAGCGTACAACCGGGACTAGGTAACAATGAGCAGTTCTTC. This translates into CASSVQPGLGNNEQFF.

This chain uses TRBV30 with TRBJ1-1; D may be TRBD1 (5 bases). The CDR3 totals 12 residues. V was shortened by 5 bases and J by 7 bases, with 14 bases between the two germline ends. CDR1 is GTSNPN, CDR2 SVGIG, per germline (reference sequence). For the CDR3, the DNA is TGTGCCTGGCGCCCGGGACTTGTTGAAGCTTTCTTT. Its protein product is CAWRPGLVEAFF.

J is TRBJ2-5 and V is TRBV28; TRBD2 agrees at 7 bases. The CDR3 length is 13 residues. Germline-derived CDR1 and CDR2 are MDHEN and SYDVKM. J lost 5 bases, V lost 5 bases, and 5 bases had no gene match. The CDR3 DNA reads TGTGCCAGCAGTGCCTCGCGGGGGGAGACCCAGTACTTC. Protein sequence: CASSASRGETQYF.

This clone rates as medium-sized. The junction departs from the called germline gene at one end, perhaps through a read error. The J gene is TRBJ2-4, the V gene TRBV9; 9 nucleotides line up with TRBD1. The CDR3 is 16 amino acids. CDR1 and CDR2 from the germline V gene are SGDLS and YYNGEE. CDR3 DNA: TGTGCCAGCAGCTCGGGGACAGGGACCGCCACAAACATTCAGTACTTC. Protein product: CASSSGTGTATNIQYF.

The chain combines TRBV5-1 with TRBJ2-7; D might be TRBD1 (5 bases). In germline, CDR1 is SGHRS, CDR2 YFSETQ. V dropped 2 bases and J dropped 3 bases, with 15 bases sitting between them. CDR3 length: 15 amino acids. The CDR3 DNA reads TGCGCCAGCAGCTTCCAGGGAATTCTTGGCTACGAGCAGTACTTC. Its translation is CASSFQGILGYEQYF.

V gene TRBV28 combines with J gene TRBJ1-1; D gene unclear. Trimming stripped 6 bases from V and 4 bases from J, with 9 bases between. Germline CDR1 is MDHEN and CDR2 is SYDVKM. The CDR3 runs 12 residues. The DNA for the CDR3 is TGTGCCAGCAGCCTCCCCCGCACTGAAGCTTTCTTT. The encoded protein is CASSLPRTEAFF.

CDR3 sequence (DNA): TGTGCCAGCAGCTTAGCGCCCAGCGGGAGGAATGAGCAGTTCTTC. Amino acid sequence: CASSLAPSGRNEQFF. V gene TRBV7-6 combines with J gene TRBJ2-1, with TRBD2 matching 9 bases. Germline V gene sequence: CDR1 SGHVS, CDR2 FNYEAQ. V lost 0 bases to trimming and J lost 7 bases; unmatched junction nucleotides: 4. CDR3 length: 15 amino acids.

V gene TRBV27 combines with J gene TRBJ2-3; 11 nucleotides agree with TRBD2. There are 20 residues in the CDR3. V lost 6 bases and J lost 1; bases outside the gene matches: 18. Germline V gene lookup returns CDR1 MNHEY and CDR2 SMNVEV (reference sequence). The chain's CDR3 is CASRPAFGTSGAWGTDTQYF. CDR3 in DNA: TGTGCCAGCAGGCCCGCCTTCGGGACTAGCGGTGCCTGGGGCACAGATACGCAGTATTTT.